This T cell receptor (beta chain) is from a study of long-term antiretroviral therapy in people with HIV. Turning to the study itself: The oldest specimens predate the 2015 immediate-ART recommendation by about a decade. General study points: HIV repertoires covered narrower CDR3 length ranges than controls did.

The content of samples before DNA extraction was roughly 0.9-11 million cryopreserved PBMC. This was the immunoSEQ v3.0 assay at survey level. The data were produced by immunoSEQ multiplex PCR, yet TCRdb's version contains in-frame clones alone and is incomplete. The repertoire includes around 23,000 clones, about four fifths of them detected once, and around 6.1% sits in the top ten. The CDR3 is 13 residues long. Trimming stripped 3 bases from V and 1 base from J, with 7 bases between. CDR1 is SGHNT and CDR2 is YENEEA in the germline V gene. As for this clone: Its antigen is not identified.

This sequence was found in a man younger than 40 with HIV. The chain couples TRBV11-3 to TRBJ2-7; D ambiguous. The sequencing used unsorted PBMCs, collected 4.4 years after starting antiretroviral therapy. The CDR3 reads CASSLGFSYEQYF. In DNA, the CDR3 is TGTGCCAGCAGCTTGGGGTTTTCCTACGAGCAGTACTTC.